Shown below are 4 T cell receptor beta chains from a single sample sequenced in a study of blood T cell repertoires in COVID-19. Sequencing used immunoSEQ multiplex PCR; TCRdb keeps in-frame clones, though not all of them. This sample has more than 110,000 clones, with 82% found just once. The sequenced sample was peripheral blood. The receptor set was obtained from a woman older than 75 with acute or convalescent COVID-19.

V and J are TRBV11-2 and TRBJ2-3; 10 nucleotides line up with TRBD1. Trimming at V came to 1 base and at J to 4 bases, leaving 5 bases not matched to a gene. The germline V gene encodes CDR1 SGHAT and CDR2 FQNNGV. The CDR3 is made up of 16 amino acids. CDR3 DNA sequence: TGTGCCAGCAGCTTAGGGGCGACAGGGGGCGCAGATACGCAGTATTTT. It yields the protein CASSLGATGGADTQYF.

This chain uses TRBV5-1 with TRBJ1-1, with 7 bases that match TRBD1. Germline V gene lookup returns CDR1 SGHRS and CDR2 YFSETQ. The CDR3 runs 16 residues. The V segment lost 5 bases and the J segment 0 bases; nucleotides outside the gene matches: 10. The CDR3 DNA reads TGCGCCAGCAGTTTGACAGGGTACGATATGAACACTGAAGCTTTCTTT. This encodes CASSLTGYDMNTEAFF. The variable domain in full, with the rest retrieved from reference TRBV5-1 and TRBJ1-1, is KAGVTQTPRYLIKTRGQQVTLSCSPISGHRSVSWYQQTPGQGLQFLFEYFSETQRNKGNFPGRFSGRQFSNSRSEMNVSTLELGDSALYLCASSLTGYDMNTEAFFGQGTRLTVV.

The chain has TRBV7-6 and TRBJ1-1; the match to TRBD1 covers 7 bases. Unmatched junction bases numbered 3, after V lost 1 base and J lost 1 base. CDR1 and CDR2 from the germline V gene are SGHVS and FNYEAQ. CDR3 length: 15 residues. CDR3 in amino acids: CASSLGQGWNTEAFF. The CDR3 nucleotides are TGTGCCAGCAGCTTAGGACAGGGTTGGAACACTGAAGCTTTCTTT.

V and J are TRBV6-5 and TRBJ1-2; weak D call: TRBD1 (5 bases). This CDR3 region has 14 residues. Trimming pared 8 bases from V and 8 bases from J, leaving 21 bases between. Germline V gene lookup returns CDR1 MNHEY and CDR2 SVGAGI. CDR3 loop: CASQNPGDQGGYTF. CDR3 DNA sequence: TGTGCCAGCCAAAATCCGGGAGACCAGGGCGGCTACACCTTC.